This TCR beta chain came from a study of blood T cell repertoires in COVID-19. CDR1 and CDR2 from the germline V gene are LNHDA and SQIVND (reference sequence). CDR3 size: 14 residues. Trimming removed 3 bases from V and 4 bases from J, with 12 bases in between. Profiled with immunoSEQ multiplex PCR; TCRdb holds only in-frame clones, not every one. The sample includes approximately 200,000 clones, roughly 82% of them seen just once. Participants reported their clinical history, and cohort assignment relied on those reports. V usage is TRBV19 and J usage is TRBJ1-2; D is possibly TRBD1 (5 bases). The source of this sequence is a man aged 35 to 55 who had recovered from COVID-19. The sequenced material came from PBMCs or T cells enriched from blood (not recorded which). Written as DNA, the CDR3 is TGTGCCAGTAGTATTCTCCCAGGGATCTATGGCTACACCTTC. It yields the protein CASSILPGIYGYTF.